This TCR beta chain was observed in a study of shared clonotypes between healthy human individuals. The V and J ends lost 3 bases and 4 bases respectively, with 4 bases between them. This CDR3 is built from 12 residues. Germline V CDR1 and CDR2: SNHLY, FYNNEI. Using immunoSEQ multiplex PCR, the repertoire was profiled, and TCRdb retains in-frame clones only, with some absent. The sample has nearly 1,000,000 clones, less than 85% seen once. J is TRBJ1-5 and V is TRBV2; D gene unclear. The TCR sequence derives from a man younger than 35 in good health. The sequenced material came from memory CD4+ T cells sorted from blood. Noted subset: CD45RA-negative fraction. The CDR3 DNA is TGTGCCAGCAGTGATCCTAATCAGCCCCAGCATTTT. It encodes CASSDPNQPQHF.